This TCR beta chain was recovered during a study of cytotoxic CD8 clonotypes in ibrutinib-treated CLL. Whole-study context: Productive templates per sample averaged 255,043; productive rearrangements, 80,000 to 95,000. Findings and caveats of the study: Higher clonality was seen at ibrutinib response and a return toward baseline at progression. Shared public clonotypes were rare, and on treatment they either got smaller or stayed the same.

This CDR3 contains 15 residues. Germline CDR1 is SGHTA and CDR2 is FQGNSA. Deletions cut 0 bases from V and 5 bases from J, with 12 bases between. The protocol was immunoSEQ multiplex PCR, while the TCRdb copy is restricted to in-frame clones and leaves out a portion. Among approximately 320,000 clones, over 55% were seen once, and the ten largest hold roughly 6.8%. Comments on this clone: Its antigen remains unidentified.

The TCR comes from a human donor with chronic lymphocytic leukemia. The V call is TRBV7-2, the J call TRBJ2-3; D is unclear. The sample in question was PBMCs, obtained after 36 months of ibrutinib treatment. The CDR3 loop is CASSLAALRVDTQYF. CDR3 nucleotide sequence: TGTGCCAGCAGCTTAGCGGCCCTAAGGGTAGATACGCAGTATTTT. The whole variable domain, remainder taken from reference TRBV7-2 and TRBJ2-3, is GAGVSQSPSNKVTEKGKDVELRCDPISGHTALYWYRQSLGQGLEFLIYFQGNSAPDKSGLPSDRFSAERTGGSVSTLTIQRTQQEDSAVYLCASSLAALRVDTQYFGPGTRLTVL.